This T cell receptor (beta chain) was sequenced during a study of technical replicates of blood from a handful of donors. This table comes from immunoSEQ multiplex PCR, and its TCRdb copy is limited to in-frame clones, with some not included. The sample has more than 95,000 clones, 95% seen once. The CDR3 is 20 residues long. Between the trimmed V and J ends, which lost 1 base and 2 bases, there was a span of 24 bases. Looked up from germline, CDR1 is LGHNA and CDR2 is YNFKEQ. The chain employs TRBV4-2 and TRBJ1-5; maybe TRBD1 (6 bases). The TCR comes from a human donor in good health. Sequencing was performed on T cells isolated from PBMCs. CDR3 DNA sequence: TGTGCCAGCAGCCAAGGAGGGTTGGGCAGGGGACCCAGGGGCAATCAGCCCCAGCATTTT. Translation gives CASSQGGLGRGPRGNQPQHF.